Shown below are 26 T cell receptor beta chains from a single sample sequenced in a study of blood T cell repertoires in COVID-19. Produced via immunoSEQ multiplex PCR; TCRdb's table is partial and in-frame only. This repertoire shows 250,000 or so clones, approximately 80% found once; its top ten account for 4.2%. Material: peripheral blood. These receptor sequences come from a man in his sixties with acute or convalescent COVID-19.

The chain joins TRBV11-2 to TRBJ2-7; 9 bases are a match to TRBD2. CDR3 length: 11 residues. Germline V lookup: CDR1 SGHAT, CDR2 FQNNGV. J lost 11 bases, V lost 2 bases, and 1 base had no gene match. Here the CDR3 reads CASSLKREEYF. For the CDR3, the DNA is TGTGCCAGCAGCTTAAAGCGGGAGGAGTACTTC.

The genes are TRBV11-3 and TRBJ2-1; 13 nucleotides match TRBD2. Trimming took 5 bases from V and 9 from J; bases not matched to a gene: 7. CDR1 SGHNT and CDR2 YENEEA come from the germline V gene. CDR3 length: 15 residues. CDR3 loop: CASSLGLAGVGEQFF. The CDR3 bases are TGTGCCAGCAGCCTTGGACTAGCGGGAGTGGGTGAGCAGTTCTTC.

The table lists this clone with a count of one. In DNA, the CDR3 is TGTGCCAGTAGTATAACAGGGGCGAACACTGAAGCTTTCTTT. This translates into CASSITGANTEAFF. This rearrangement joins TRBV19 to TRBJ1-1; the match to TRBD1 covers 7 bases. Per germline, CDR1 LNHDA and CDR2 SQIVND (reference sequence). This CDR3 region has 14 residues. The V and J ends lost 2 bases and 1 base, in that order; junction bases with no gene match: 1.

The CDR3 DNA sequence: TGTGCCAGCACCAGGGACAGGGCCCGCTCCAATGAGCAGTTCTTC. Its protein is CASTRDRARSNEQFF. The chain is built from TRBV2 and TRBJ2-1; 9 nucleotides line up with TRBD1. The CDR3 covers 15 residues. Germline-derived CDR1 and CDR2 are SNHLY and FYNNEI. V gave up 7 bases and J gave up 6 bases; unmatched junction bases: 10.

A note on this clone: The junction and the germline gene differ at one end; a read error may be behind it. The chain has TRBV27 and TRBJ2-5, with 7 positions matching TRBD1. CDR1 and CDR2 from the germline V gene are MNHEY and SMNVEV (reference sequence). The CDR3 has 14 amino acids. CDR3 sequence (DNA): TGTGCCAGCAGTTCTACAGGGGTTCAAGGGACCCAGTACTTC. Translated: CASSSTGVQGTQYF.

The J gene is TRBJ2-1, the V gene TRBV9; 7 bases are shared with TRBD2. In germline, CDR1 is SGDLS, CDR2 YYNGEE. CDR3 length equals 15 residues. The junction had 10 bases not matched to a gene; V was cut back by 0 bases and J by 10 bases. CDR3 in amino acids: CASSVAFGEGREQFF. The CDR3 DNA follows: TGTGCCAGCAGCGTAGCCTTTGGGGAGGGACGGGAGCAGTTCTTC. The entire variable domain, with the rest obtained from reference TRBV9 and TRBJ2-1, is as follows: DSGVTQTPKHLITATGQRVTLRCSPRSGDLSVYWYQQSLDQGLQFLIQYYNGEERAKGNILERFSAQQFPDLHSELNLSSLELGDSALYFCASSVAFGEGREQFFGPGTRLTVL.

The chain uses TRBV5-4 and TRBJ1-5; D remains ambiguous. V lost 3 bases, J lost 2 bases, and 18 bases lay in between. Germline values: CDR1 SGHNT, CDR2 YYREEE (reference sequence). The CDR3 runs 17 residues. In DNA form, the CDR3 reads TGTGCCAGCAGCTACCGAAGTGAAAGTAGAGGCAATCAGCCCCAGCATTTT. Its translation is CASSYRSESRGNQPQHF.

There are a few counts of this clone. CDR3 bases: TGTGCCAGCAGCTTGGCCGGGGGGAACATTCAGTACTTC. It translates to CASSLAGGNIQYF. This sequence joins TRBV5-4 and TRBJ2-4; 7 nucleotides align to TRBD2. Losses at the gene ends were 0 bases for V and 7 bases for J; bases not matched to a gene: 1. There are 13 residues in the CDR3. From germline, CDR1 is SGHNT and CDR2 YYREEE (reference sequence).

The rearrangement links TRBV28 to TRBJ1-5; 7 nucleotides align to TRBD1. V shed 6 bases and J 2 bases; nucleotides not matched to a gene: 4. Germline loops: CDR1 MDHEN, CDR2 SYDVKM. There are 14 residues in the CDR3. CDR3 coding DNA: TGTGCCAGCAGGACCGGGACAGGCAATCAGCCCCAGCATTTT. Translated: CASRTGTGNQPQHF.

V is TRBV28 and J is TRBJ1-2; possibly TRBD1 for D (6 bases). V dropped 6 bases and J dropped 3 bases, with 20 bases sitting between them. The CDR3 length is 16 residues. CDR1 is MDHEN, CDR2 SYDVKM, per germline. The CDR3 coding sequence is TGTGCCAGCAGAGAGACCGGGACACCTCGGGACTATGGCTACACCTTC. This sequence encodes CASRETGTPRDYGYTF.

The V call is TRBV10-2, the J call TRBJ2-3, with TRBD2 matching over 8 bases. Germline CDR1 WSHSY, CDR2 SAAADI. J gave up 1 base and V 0 bases, and 6 bases lay outside the gene matches. CDR3 length: 17 amino acids. CDR3 residues: CASSESGAGGGTDTQYF. CDR3 DNA: TGCGCCAGCAGTGAGTCTGGCGCCGGGGGGGGCACAGATACGCAGTATTTT.

This sequence joins TRBV2 and TRBJ2-3; 9 bases are shared with TRBD2. The CDR3 sequence is 13 residues long. The trim removed 6 bases at V and 6 bases at J, leaving 4 bases unmatched. The V gene's germline CDR1 is SNHLY and CDR2 FYNNEI. The CDR3 DNA is TGTGCCAGCAGGCGGGGGGGCCCGGATACGCAGTATTTT. Translating it yields CASRRGGPDTQYF.

The V gene is TRBV19, the J gene TRBJ1-1; D call uncertain. Trimming removed 7 bases at V and 1 base at J, with 16 bases between. From germline, CDR1 is LNHDA and CDR2 SQIVND (reference sequence). The CDR3 sequence is 15 residues long. In nucleotides, the CDR3 is TGTGCCAGTACCAACATTCCTCGGGGGAACACTGAAGCTTTCTTT. Its translation: CASTNIPRGNTEAFF.

CDR3 in DNA: TGTGCCAGCAGCCGGACTAGCGGGAGCTACAATGAGCAGTTCTTC. It is translated as CASSRTSGSYNEQFF. The chain uses TRBV13 and TRBJ2-1; TRBD2 aligns across 13 bases. V lost 5 bases to trimming and J lost 3 bases; unmatched junction nucleotides: 1. Germline CDR1 is PRHDT and CDR2 is FYEKMQ (reference sequence). This CDR3 region has 15 residues.

The chain is built from TRBV7-9 and TRBJ1-4; D is perhaps TRBD1 (6 bases). The V gene lost 5 bases and the J gene lost 5 bases, with 18 bases spanning the gap. Germline lookup yields CDR1 SEHNR and CDR2 FQNEAQ (reference sequence). CDR3 size: 16 residues. CDR3 DNA: TGTGCCAGCAGCACCTACCGGGGGGCGGGAAATGAAAAACTGTTTTTT. Amino acids: CASSTYRGAGNEKLFF.

This chain links TRBV6-5 with TRBJ2-1; the match to TRBD2 covers 8 bases. Per germline, CDR1 MNHEY and CDR2 SVGAGI. With V trimmed by 6 bases and J by 1 base, 5 bases remained unmatched. The CDR3 runs to 15 residues. The CDR3 region has the DNA TGTGCCAGCAGCCGGGAGGGCGCTTCCTACAATGAGCAGTTCTTC. Translation gives CASSREGASYNEQFF.

As concerns this clone: The same CDR3 can be traced to other DNA sequences in this sample. The chain links TRBV5-1 to TRBJ1-4; 7 bases fit TRBD1. After removal of 2 bases from V and 2 bases from J, the junction contained 0 bases not matched to a gene. The CDR3 sequence is 14 residues long. The germline V gene encodes CDR1 SGHRS and CDR2 YFSETQ. CDR3: CASSLQGTNEKLFF. DNA for the CDR3: TGCGCCAGCAGCTTACAGGGGACTAATGAAAAACTGTTTTTT.

This clone has only one observation. The rearrangement links TRBV25-1 to TRBJ2-3, with 7 bases aligning to TRBD2. V was pared by 6 bases and J by 2 bases, with 5 bases of the junction left unmatched. Germline CDR1 is MGHDK and CDR2 is SYGVNS. The CDR3 spans 14 residues. Here the CDR3 reads CASSPGGLTDTQYF. For the CDR3, the DNA is TGTGCCAGCAGCCCGGGAGGTCTCACAGATACGCAGTATTTT.

This clone came up once. J is TRBJ2-2 and V is TRBV7-9, with D possibly being TRBD2 (5 bases). Germline-derived CDR1 and CDR2 are SEHNR and FQNEAQ (reference sequence). V lost 0 bases and J lost 2, with 7 bases in between. CDR3 length: 15 residues. The CDR3 nucleotides read TGTGCCAGCAGCTTAGCAGGGAGTAACACCGGGGAGCTGTTTTTT. It is translated as CASSLAGSNTGELFF.

This clone was seen a few times. The rearrangement links TRBV7-2 to TRBJ2-1; TRBD1 might be the D (6 bases). V lost 1 base, J lost 2 bases, and 15 bases lay in between. Germline CDR1 reads SGHTA; CDR2 reads FQGNSA. This CDR3 contains 17 residues. The CDR3 region has the DNA TGTGCCAGCAGCTTAGTCGATTGGGGGCGGGCCTACAATGAGCAGTTCTTC. It specifies CASSLVDWGRAYNEQFF. The full variable domain, rest sourced from reference TRBV7-2 and TRBJ2-1, is GAGVSQSPSNKVTEKGKDVELRCDPISGHTALYWYRQSLGQGLEFLIYFQGNSAPDKSGLPSDRFSAERTGGSVSTLTIQRTQQEDSAVYLCASSLVDWGRAYNEQFFGPGTRLTVL.

This sequence joins TRBV5-1 and TRBJ2-3; 10 nucleotides match TRBD2. Germline values: CDR1 SGHRS, CDR2 YFSETQ. The CDR3 is 16 amino acids. V lost 4 bases to trimming and J lost 5 bases; unmatched junction nucleotides: 10. This chain's CDR3 is CASSIALAGGIDTQYF. CDR3 DNA sequence: TGCGCCAGCAGCATCGCGTTAGCGGGAGGCATAGATACGCAGTATTTT.

The genes are TRBV18 and TRBJ2-1, with no clear D. Germline V gene sequence: CDR1 KGHSH, CDR2 LQKENI. The CDR3 is 15 amino acids. V lost 3 bases and J lost 2, with 11 bases in between. CDR3 nucleotide sequence: TGTGCCAGCTCACCTTTGGCAGGTCCCTACAATGAGCAGTTCTTC. Its translation is CASSPLAGPYNEQFF.

This clone came up once. The genes are TRBV5-6 and TRBJ2-7; TRBD2 might be the D (7 bases). Germline-derived CDR1 and CDR2 are SGHDT and YYEEEE. The CDR3 is 14 amino acids. V lost 3 bases to trimming and J lost 2 bases, with 12 bases between them. CDR3: CASSWGLAAYEQYF. In DNA form, the CDR3 reads TGTGCCAGCAGCTGGGGGCTAGCGGCCTACGAGCAGTACTTC.

This clone has a handful of counts. The chain combines TRBV7-9 with TRBJ2-7; 11 nucleotides agree with TRBD2. CDR1 is SEHNR and CDR2 is FQNEAQ in the germline V gene (reference sequence). V trimming: 1 base; J trimming: 3 bases; junction bases outside the gene matches: 2. The CDR3 has 15 residues. The CDR3 is CASSLVLAGDYEQYF. CDR3 sequence (DNA): TGTGCCAGCAGCTTAGTACTAGCGGGGGACTACGAGCAGTACTTC.

The chain is built from TRBV19 and TRBJ2-3; tentatively, D is TRBD2 (7 bases). There are 15 residues in the CDR3. The V end lost 6 bases, the J end lost 5 bases, and 18 bases lay between the germline ends. CDR1 is LNHDA, CDR2 SQIVND, per germline (reference sequence). The DNA for the CDR3 is TGTGCCAGTAGCACATACAGGGAGGGTAGAGATACGCAGTATTTT. This gives the protein CASSTYREGRDTQYF. Looking up the rest from reference TRBV19 and TRBJ2-3 gives the full variable domain: DGGITQSPKYLFRKEGQNVTLSCEQNLNHDAMYWYRQDPGQGLRLIYYSQIVNDFQKGDIAEGYSVSREKKESFPLTVTSAQKNPTAFYLCASSTYREGRDTQYFGPGTRLTVL.

This clone came up once. The chain uses TRBV7-9 and TRBJ2-1; a possible D gene is TRBD1 (5 bases). The germline V gene has CDR1 SEHNR and CDR2 FQNEAQ (reference sequence). Trimming took off 10 bases at V and 10 bases at J, with 11 bases between the two ends. There are 10 residues in the CDR3. Written as DNA, the CDR3 is TGTGCCACCGGTTACAGGGAGCAGTTCTTC. Residues: CATGYREQFF.